Detailed here is one T cell receptor beta chain. The CDR3 loop spans 14 amino acids. Looked up from germline, CDR1 is LNHNV and CDR2 is YYDKDF (reference sequence). Germline trimming cut 2 bases from V and 7 bases from J; bases unmatched to any gene: 5. Living in under 30 US areas, the participants were between roughly 18 and 89 years of age. This record belongs to a study of blood T cell repertoires in COVID-19. Here immunoSEQ multiplex PCR was the method, and the copy in TCRdb shows in-frame clones only, minus some. The data contain about 190,000 clones, about 85% of them seen just once; the ten biggest clones take up around 23%.

The chain carries TRBV15 and TRBJ1-1, with TRBD1 matching over 9 bases. Sequencing was done on a sample of PBMCs or T cells enriched from blood (not recorded which). The source is a woman aged 40 to 50 in a cohort exposed to, infected with or recovered from COVID-19 (not recorded which). CDR3 residues: CATSRTGGVGEAFF. The CDR3 DNA sequence: TGTGCCACCAGCAGAACAGGGGGCGTCGGTGAAGCTTTCTTT.